The present entry profiles one T cell receptor (beta chain) with its context. Which antigen it targets is not known. There are no base qualities to consult, and no much larger clone falls within one base. CDR1 is given as WNHNN and CDR2 as SYGVQD, both from the germline V gene (reference sequence). The CDR3 contains 16 residues, cysteine and phenylalanine counted. This entry keeps only the CDR3 DNA: 48 bases, framed from base 1. V has 0 bases trimmed and J has 0 bases trimmed; junction bases matching no gene number 2. Rearranged TRB sequences spanning V, D and J segments were amplified in a multiplex touch-down PCR with a mixed TRB-A/B primer pool. Illumina adapters and sample indices were attached to the amplicons in two consecutive PCR reactions using Phusion HS II polymerase. Amplicons were gel-purified with the NucleoSpin Gel and PCR Clean-up kit, then checked with Qubit and an Agilent 2100 Bioanalyzer. Sequencing of the libraries was done on an Illumina MiSeq with paired-end, single-indexed 600-cycle runs. On the study's bioinformatics: Processing of the TRB sequences was carried out with MiXCR versions 2.12 and 3.0.5. Each unique CDR3 nucleotide sequence was counted as one clone, and only productive sequences with at least two reads were retained. Repertoire metrics included Shannon diversity, evenness, clonality (one minus evenness), and alpha-parameterized diversity profiles from alpha 0 to 5. Generation probabilities of clones in paired pre- and post-chemotherapy samples were computed with the IGoR algorithm. The raw public data were reprocessed by TCRdb itself: fastp quality trimming at Q25, MiXCR clonotype calling, in-frame beta chains only. Rows with a matching CDR3 protein are joined into one entry that keeps the most common DNA and genes. What appears here as the V and J calls and clone size reflects TCRdb's work, not the paper's. For this sample the table gives under 700 distinct CDR3 sequences, of which about 30% were detected only once. The ten largest clonotypes hold around three quarters of the sample.

The sample comes from a study of T cell repertoires in aging, cancer and after chemotherapy (dated by TCRdb to between 2017 and 2020). At the level of the whole study: Donors were distributed across six age groups ranging from 30 or younger to 70 or older, with at least three individuals included per group. The full dataset contained several million TCR reads. Peripheral blood TCR beta repertoires from healthy donors and cancer patients were profiled to examine immunoaging and T cell reconstitution after chemotherapy. Alongside under 100 healthy donors serving as a reference group, the cohort included some 220 cancer patients, of whom roughly 91 had hematological cancers and 124 had solid cancers. In the hematological group, the paired samples taken before and after chemotherapy came from chronic lymphocytic leukemia patients given fludarabine- or bendamustine-based regimens.

Genomic DNA extracted from peripheral blood, rather than sorted cells or RNA, was used as the source for amplification of TCR beta rearrangements. Points the paper makes about the study in general: In both cancer cohorts, the median generation probability rose over the chemotherapy interval, which suggests that the repertoire was reconstituted through rebound thymic output. According to the authors, the repertoire data do not permit conclusions about immunological memory after chemotherapy. Lymphoid organ infiltration was present in hematological cancer patients, and this infiltration may itself impair thymic emigration or peripheral T cell expansion. Untreated patients with hematological or solid cancers showed significantly lower blood TCR diversity and higher clonality than age-matched healthy donors. In healthy donors, the drop in TCR diversity with age came mainly from a loss of richness, whereas in cancer patients a loss of evenness also played a part.

The sequencing input was blood. This TCR came from a human donor with a blood cancer. The rearranged segments are TRBV10-1 and TRBJ2-1, with 7 bases in between that match TRBD2. This receptor carries the CDR3 CASSESIAGSYNEQFF. The sequenced DNA is TGCGCCAGCAGTGAGTCGATAGCGGGCTCCTACAATGAGCAGTTCTTC.